This T cell receptor (beta chain) was recorded in a study of CD8+CD57+ T cells in acquired aplastic anemia. Study-level information: Mean DNA quantity obtained from sorted CD4+ and CD8+ cells was around 2.9 ug. Whole-study findings and limits: With respect to CD8+ Simpson's diversity, patients and controls did not differ significantly. It was found that 25 to 35 CD8+ CDR3 sequences were shared between patients and controls.

Turning to this clonotype: The antigen is undetermined.

Patients chosen for sequencing had shown CD8+CD57+ cell expansion by flow cytometry. J gave up 8 bases and V 0 bases, and 6 bases lay outside the gene matches. Germline V lookup: CDR1 LNHNV, CDR2 YYDKDF (reference sequence). The CDR3 is made up of 15 amino acids. Genomic DNA acted as the template from which TCR beta VDJ combination and CDR3 sequence profiling were carried out. TCRdb redid the calling of the reads with MiXCR, one entry per CDR3 protein. The sample comprises about 190,000 distinct CDR3 sequences, around 45% of which are singletons, and approximately 9.4% rests with the top ten. This receptor was identified in a human donor with aplastic anemia. Sequencing was done on a sample of sorted CD4+, CD8+, or CD8+CD57+ T cells (not recorded which) from PBMCs. V usage is TRBV15 and J usage is TRBJ2-1, with 8 bases lining up with TRBD2. The DNA for the CDR3 is TGTGCCACCAGCAGAGATGGGGCGGGAGGATATGAGCAGTTCTTC. Its translation: CATSRDGAGGYEQFF.